A single TCR beta chain is shown here with its context. Its specificity is unknown. These data originate in a study of cytomegalovirus exposure and HLA in healthy donors. The wider study: A later analysis reported the same platform for the roughly 120 validation repertoires and the 666 first-cohort repertoires.

Regarding the study as a whole: The listing of 160 or so TCR beta chains classed them as cytomegalovirus-associated. The tendency of first-cohort TCR clusters to co-occur in the 110 or so validation repertoires emerged from a later analysis.

The germline V gene encodes CDR1 LNHNV and CDR2 YYDKDF (reference sequence). V shed 5 bases, J shed 9 bases, and the junction held 3 bases outside the gene matches. The CDR3 has 12 residues. The assay was immunoSEQ multiplex PCR, and TCRdb's table has in-frame clones only and misses some. The sample includes 70,000 to 80,000 clones, around 94% seen only once; the top ten take approximately 3.4%. The rearrangement joins TRBV15 to TRBJ1-1; 10 positions match TRBD1. The TCR originated in a woman between 18 and 29 years old in good health and CMV-seropositive. Specimen: PBMCs. As DNA, the CDR3 is TGTGCCACCAGCGGGGACAGGGGCAAAGCTTTCTTT. Its protein product is CATSGDRGKAFF.